This passage covers 19 T cell receptor beta chains from one sample sequenced in a study of spatial heterogeneity in lung cancer. TCRdb fed the 5' RACE reads into MiXCR, producing one record per CDR3 protein. This sample has approximately 52,000 distinct CDR3 sequences, with less than 5.5% found just once. As for time point: sample taken at primary tumor resection. Unsorted samples of tumor, nontumor lung or frozen PBMC had their whole RNA sequenced. The sample in question was PBMCs, obtained at surgery. The receptors come from a male donor with early-stage non-small cell lung cancer.

In this sample, this clonotype turned up many times. V usage is TRBV10-3 and J usage is TRBJ1-6; 8 nucleotides agree with TRBD1. The CDR3 runs 13 residues. Unmatched junction bases numbered 4, after V lost 6 bases and J lost 9 bases. In germline, CDR1 is ENHRY, CDR2 SYGVKD. CDR3 sequence reads: CAISGTGGSPLHF. The CDR3 nucleotides read TGTGCCATCAGCGGGACAGGTGGTTCACCCCTCCACTTT.

A note on this clonotype: The CDR3 does not close with the conserved phenylalanine or tryptophan, likely indicating a read error. V usage is TRBV18 and J usage is TRBJ2-3; TRBD2 matches 8 bases. The CDR3 is made up of 15 amino acids. Germline V gene sequence: CDR1 KGHSH, CDR2 LQKENI. With V trimmed by 3 bases and J by 3 bases, 5 bases remained unmatched. The CDR3 reads CASSPDGGRTDTQYS. In DNA form, the CDR3 reads TGTGCCAGCTCACCTGACGGCGGGAGGACAGATACGCAGTATTCT.

In its sample, this clonotype was seen many times. V is TRBV28 and J is TRBJ2-5; TRBD1 matches at 7 bases. V gave up 1 base and J gave up 2 bases; unmatched junction bases: 4. Germline V gene sequence: CDR1 MDHEN, CDR2 SYDVKM. This CDR3 contains 15 residues. CDR3: CASSLFGTAQETQYF. Here the CDR3 DNA reads TGTGCCAGCAGTTTATTCGGGACAGCACAAGAGACCCAGTACTTC.

The rearrangement joins TRBV18 to TRBJ2-5; D is unclear. Trimming removed 2 bases from V and 1 base from J, with 8 bases in between. This CDR3 is 14 amino acids long. The germline V gene encodes CDR1 KGHSH and CDR2 LQKENI. The CDR3 spells CASSPSASQETQYF. CDR3 sequence (DNA): TGTGCCAGCTCACCATCTGCTAGCCAAGAGACCCAGTACTTC.

This clonotype appeared many times. The chain couples TRBV7-6 to TRBJ2-7; D remains unclear. The CDR3 loop spans 16 amino acids. The V gene lost 5 bases and the J gene lost 7 bases, with 24 bases spanning the gap. Looked up from germline, CDR1 is SGHVS and CDR2 is FNYEAQ. CDR3 sequence (DNA): TGTGCCAGCAGCATTTATGAAGGCGGCGTCCTACGGGAGCAGTACTTC. It yields the protein CASSIYEGGVLREQYF.

This clonotype has at least ten counts. J is TRBJ2-1 and V is TRBV18, with D possibly TRBD2 on 5 matching bases. V was cut by 3 bases and J by 9 bases, with 24 bases left in between. The CDR3 is made up of 17 amino acids. Per the germline V gene, CDR1 is KGHSH and CDR2 is LQKENI. As DNA, the CDR3 is TGTGCCAGCTCACCTGGTCGCGTGGGAGAAGTGTTCGGTGAGCAGTTCTTC. Translation gives CASSPGRVGEVFGEQFF.

Only one count was recorded for this clonotype. The chain recombines TRBV2 with TRBJ2-4; no reliable D call. The CDR3 runs 15 residues. V shed 2 bases and J shed 0 bases, with 8 bases lying between them. CDR1 and CDR2 from the germline V gene are SNHLY and FYNNEI. This chain's CDR3 is CASSEIFIAKNIQYF. The CDR3 DNA reads as TGTGCCAGCAGTGAAATTTTCATAGCCAAAAACATTCAGTACTTC.

In this sample, this clonotype turned up many times. This chain links TRBV6-2 or TRBV6-3 with TRBJ1-2; no firm D call. This CDR3 region has 13 residues. Trimming took 0 bases from V and 8 from J, leaving 10 bases between them. Germline CDR1 and CDR2: MNHEY and SVGEGT. Here the CDR3 reads CASSYSPLEGYTF. The CDR3 DNA is TGTGCCAGCAGTTACTCCCCTTTGGAAGGCTACACCTTC.

There are many counts of this clonotype. The V gene is TRBV20-1, the J gene TRBJ2-2; TRBD2 might be the D (5 bases). The germline CDR1 and CDR2 sequences are DFQATT and SNEGSKA (reference sequence). V was shortened by 3 bases and J by 4 bases, with 9 bases between the two germline ends. CDR3 length: 13 amino acids. The CDR3 DNA sequence: TGCAGTGCTAGTAGGGAGTCCACCGGGGAGCTGTTTTTT. Translating gives CSASRESTGELFF.

The chain is built from TRBV10-3 and TRBJ2-3; D may be TRBD1 (6 bases). Germline V CDR1 and CDR2: ENHRY, SYGVKD. V lost 8 bases and J lost 0, with 9 bases in between. The CDR3 runs 13 residues. The CDR3: CAIQQGSTDTQYF. In DNA, the CDR3 is TGTGCCATCCAACAGGGAAGCACAGATACGCAGTATTTT.

This clonotype occurred many times. V is TRBV2 and J is TRBJ2-2; maybe TRBD1 (8 bases). The germline gives CDR1 SNHLY, CDR2 FYNNEI. V lost 5 bases and J 1 base, leaving 14 bases between the germline ends. The CDR3 runs to 16 residues. The CDR3 region has the DNA TGTGCCAGCAGTCCCGGGGGGACAGGGAACACCGGGGAGCTGTTTTTT. As protein: CASSPGGTGNTGELFF.

This clonotype was recorded many times. J is TRBJ2-7 and V is TRBV10-2, with a possible D match to TRBD1 (6 bases). The CDR3 has 13 amino acids. V lost 6 bases to trimming and J lost 3 bases, with 12 bases between them. Germline V lookup: CDR1 WSHSY, CDR2 SAAADI. CDR3 nucleotide sequence: TGCGCCAGCAGCAGGGGATCAAACTACGAGCAGTACTTC. Residues: CASSRGSNYEQYF.

This clonotype was detected ten times or more. V usage is TRBV28 and J usage is TRBJ1-2; 7 bases are a match to TRBD1. Germline values: CDR1 MDHEN, CDR2 SYDVKM. There are 11 residues in the CDR3. J was trimmed by 7 bases and V by 5 bases; bases with no gene match: 1. As DNA, the CDR3 is TGTGCCAGCAGTACAGGGGTTGGCTACACCTTC. Amino acids: CASSTGVGYTF.

Many counts were recorded for this clonotype. The chain combines TRBV29-1 with TRBJ2-5, with D possibly being TRBD1 (5 bases). Trimming removed 6 bases from V and 4 bases from J, with 18 bases in between. Germline values: CDR1 SQVTM, CDR2 ANQGSEA. CDR3 length equals 14 residues. CDR3 in DNA: TGCAGCGTCTCCGCGGAAGGACATGGAGAGACCCAGTACTTC. It is translated as CSVSAEGHGETQYF.

The V and J genes are TRBV27 and TRBJ2-5; D assignment may be TRBD1 or TRBD2 (6 bases each). Germline V lookup: CDR1 MNHEY, CDR2 SMNVEV (reference sequence). The germline V and J ends were trimmed by 5 bases and 9 bases, with 25 bases remaining between them. The length of the CDR3 is 16 residues. The chain's CDR3 is CASSPGAGEAKKAQYF. CDR3 DNA: TGTGCCAGCAGTCCCGGGGCAGGGGAGGCGAAAAAGGCCCAGTACTTC.

By share of the sample, this clonotype is medium-sized. V usage is TRBV5-1 and J usage is TRBJ2-7; 8 bases match TRBD1. Unmatched junction bases numbered 7, after V lost 1 base and J lost 4 bases. Germline V gene lookup returns CDR1 SGHRS and CDR2 YFSETQ. The CDR3 runs to 15 residues. CDR3 sequence: CASSLQQGAGYEQYF. CDR3 DNA: TGCGCCAGCAGCTTGCAGCAGGGGGCGGGGTACGAGCAGTACTTC.

This clonotype was recorded many times. The V call is TRBV6-2 or TRBV6-3, the J call TRBJ2-1, with D unresolved. Deletions cut 6 bases from V and 9 bases from J, with 12 bases between. The length of the CDR3 is 12 residues. CDR1 MNHEY and CDR2 SVGEGT come from the germline V gene. The CDR3 DNA reads as TGTGCCAGCAGCCGCCTATTGAGTGAGCAGTTCTTC. Encoded protein: CASSRLLSEQFF.

There are many counts of this clonotype. V usage is TRBV29-1 and J usage is TRBJ1-5, with D unresolved. This CDR3 is built from 13 residues. The germline V gene encodes CDR1 SQVTM and CDR2 ANQGSEA. The germline V and J ends were trimmed by 4 bases and 1 base, with 8 bases remaining between them. The CDR3 DNA reads as TGCAGCGTTGGTCCGGGGAGCAATCAGCCCCAGCATTTT. Its translation is CSVGPGSNQPQHF.

In this sample, this clonotype turned up a few times. The chain links TRBV4-1 to TRBJ1-1; TRBD1 is a possible D gene (6 bases). The CDR3 is 15 amino acids. Germline V gene lookup returns CDR1 MGHRA and CDR2 YSYEKL. V was cut by 1 base and J by 7 bases, with 16 bases left in between. The CDR3 sequence is CASSQVDRGRFEAFF. The CDR3 DNA is TGCGCCAGCAGCCAAGTGGACAGAGGTCGGTTTGAAGCTTTCTTT.